Below, 9 T cell receptor beta chains from the same sample are listed, as sequenced in a study of cytomegalovirus exposure and HLA in healthy donors. Clones were sequenced by immunoSEQ multiplex PCR, and TCRdb holds only the in-frame ones, with some missing. The sample records fewer than 90,000 clones, approximately 95% being singletons. Specimen: PBMCs. Every receptor here comes from a man in his late teens or twenties in good health and CMV-seropositive.

The chain has TRBV27 and TRBJ1-2; 9 bases align to TRBD1. The CDR3 has 13 residues. With V trimmed by 5 bases and J by 7 bases, 5 bases remained unmatched. Germline V gene lookup returns CDR1 MNHEY and CDR2 SMNVEV (reference sequence). This chain's CDR3 is CASSQTGGSGYTF. DNA for the CDR3: TGTGCCAGCAGTCAGACAGGGGGAAGTGGCTACACCTTC.

The sample holds one count of this clone. This chain links TRBV15 with TRBJ2-3; TRBD1 is a possible D gene (6 bases). The CDR3 extends over 15 amino acids. Germline CDR1 LNHNV, CDR2 YYDKDF (reference sequence). Trimming stripped 4 bases from V and 0 bases from J, with 11 bases between. The CDR3 DNA is TGTGCCACCAGCATAGGGACAACCAGCACAGATACGCAGTATTTT. Amino acid sequence: CATSIGTTSTDTQYF.

The count of this clone is one. The gene calls are TRBV5-1 and TRBJ1-4; D not resolved. Germline CDR1 is SGHRS and CDR2 is YFSETQ. CDR3 length: 16 amino acids. The V gene lost 4 bases and the J gene lost 2 bases, with 15 bases spanning the gap. CDR3 DNA: TGCGCCAGCAGCGCAACCCCGGGAGGCACTAATGAAAAACTGTTTTTT. Protein: CASSATPGGTNEKLFF.

The V and J genes are TRBV5-8 and TRBJ2-5, with TRBD2 matching over 13 bases. CDR1 and CDR2 from the germline V gene are SGHTS and YDEGEE. The CDR3 sequence is 16 residues long. With V trimmed by 0 bases and J by 2 bases, 1 base remained unmatched. The CDR3 sequence: CASSLATSGRQETQYF. CDR3 nucleotides: TGTGCCAGCAGCTTGGCGACTAGCGGGAGGCAAGAGACCCAGTACTTC.

The chain joins TRBV23-1 to TRBJ2-3, with a weak D call TRBD1 (6 bases). TRBV23-1 is labeled an ORF, and its function is uncertain. V was cut by 4 bases and J by 2 bases, with 19 bases left in between. The CDR3 is 17 residues long. The CDR3 region has the DNA TGCGCCAGCAGTCCTCCCCGGACAGTACCCGTCACAGATACGCAGTATTTT. Protein sequence: CASSPPRTVPVTDTQYF.

This clone has just a few counts. The chain is built from TRBV27 and TRBJ1-2; 8 nucleotides match TRBD1. The CDR3 length is 13 residues. Per germline, CDR1 MNHEY and CDR2 SMNVEV (reference sequence). V was clipped by 5 bases and J by 8 bases; unmatched bases: 7. CDR3 coding DNA: TGTGCCAGCAGTATAACCCGGGACAGGGGCTACACCTTC. Amino acids: CASSITRDRGYTF.

V and J are TRBV18 and TRBJ2-6; D remains ambiguous. Germline CDR1 KGHSH, CDR2 LQKENI. The CDR3 is 15 residues long. V lost 2 bases and J 0 bases, leaving 5 bases between the germline ends. The CDR3 spells CASSPGSSGANVLTF. CDR3 in DNA: TGTGCCAGCTCACCAGGCAGCTCTGGGGCCAACGTCCTGACTTTC.

This rearrangement joins TRBV21-1 to TRBJ1-1; the tabulated D call, TRBD1, remains unverified against the DNA. TRBV21-1 is a listed pseudogene. The CDR3 sequence is 17 residues long. The chain's CDR3 is CASSKVGRRQKNTEAFF. In nucleotides, the CDR3 is TGTGCCAGCAGCAAGGTCGGCAGGCGACAAAAGAACACTGAAGCTTTCTTT.

The chain combines TRBV13 with TRBJ1-3; no reliable D call. The CDR3 loop spans 15 amino acids. Germline lookup yields CDR1 PRHDT and CDR2 FYEKMQ (reference sequence). V lost 0 bases to trimming and J lost 0 bases, with 6 bases between them. CDR3 coding DNA: TGTGCCAGCAGCTTAGGGGGGAGCTCTGGAAACACCATATATTTT. Its translation is CASSLGGSSGNTIYF.